This T cell receptor (beta chain) is drawn from a study of identical twins. Germline loops: CDR1 MNHEY, CDR2 SVGEGT. The CDR3 extends over 14 amino acids. V was shortened by 10 bases and J by 3 bases, with 18 bases between the two germline ends. A universal primer site was created by template switching, with the cDNA bearing unique molecular identifiers. TCRdb passed the 5' RACE reads through MiXCR, listing each CDR3 protein once. The data show roughly 770,000 distinct CDR3 sequences, with roughly 18% seen just once and under 15% held by the top ten. The same data also contributed to another study, on T cells expressing NK-cell markers. That publication notes: Each TCR beta repertoire originated in sorted T cells that were CD3+CD56+NKG2C+, CD3+CD56+NKG2C- or CD3+CD56-NKG2C+. Among the experiments, several used an anti-gamma-delta TCR antibody to restrict sorting to alpha-beta TCR T cells.

This rearrangement joins TRBV6-2 or TRBV6-3 to TRBJ1-2, with a tentative D call TRBD1 (6 bases). The specimen sequenced was PBMCs. This clonotype was obtained from a woman under 30 in good health. The CDR3 bases are TGTGCCACAAAAGACCCCGGGACACACTATGGCTACACCTTC. Translating it yields CATKDPGTHYGYTF.